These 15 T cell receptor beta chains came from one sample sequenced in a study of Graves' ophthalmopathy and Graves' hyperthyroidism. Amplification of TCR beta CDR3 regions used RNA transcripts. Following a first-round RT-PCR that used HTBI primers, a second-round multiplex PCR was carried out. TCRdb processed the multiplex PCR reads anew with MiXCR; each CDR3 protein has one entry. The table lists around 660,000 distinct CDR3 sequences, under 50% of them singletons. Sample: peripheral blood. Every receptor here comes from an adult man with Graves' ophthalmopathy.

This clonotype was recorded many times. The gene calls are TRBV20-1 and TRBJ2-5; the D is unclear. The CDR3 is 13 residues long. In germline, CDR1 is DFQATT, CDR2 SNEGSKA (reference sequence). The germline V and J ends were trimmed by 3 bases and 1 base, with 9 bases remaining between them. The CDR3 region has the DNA TGCAGTGCTAGTTCGGCTAGCCAAGAGACCCAGTACTTC. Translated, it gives CSASSASQETQYF.

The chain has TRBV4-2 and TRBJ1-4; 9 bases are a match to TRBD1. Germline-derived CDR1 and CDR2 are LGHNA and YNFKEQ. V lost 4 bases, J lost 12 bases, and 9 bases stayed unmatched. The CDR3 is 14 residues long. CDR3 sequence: CASSRQGGDEELFF. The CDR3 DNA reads TGTGCCAGCAGCCGACAGGGGGGAGATGAGGAACTGTTTTTT.

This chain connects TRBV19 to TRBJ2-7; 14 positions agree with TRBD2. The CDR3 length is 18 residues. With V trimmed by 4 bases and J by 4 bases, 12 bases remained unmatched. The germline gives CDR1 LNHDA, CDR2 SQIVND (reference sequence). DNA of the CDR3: TGTGCCAGTAGTACCGGACTAGCGGGGGGCTCAATCGGGTACGAGCAGTACTTC. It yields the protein CASSTGLAGGSIGYEQYF.

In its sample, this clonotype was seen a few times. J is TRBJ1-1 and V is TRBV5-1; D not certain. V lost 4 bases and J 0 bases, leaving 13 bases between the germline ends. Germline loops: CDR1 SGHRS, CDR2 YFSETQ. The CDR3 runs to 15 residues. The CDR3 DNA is TGCGCCAGCAGCGACAACCAGGATATGAACACTGAAGCTTTCTTT. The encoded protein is CASSDNQDMNTEAFF. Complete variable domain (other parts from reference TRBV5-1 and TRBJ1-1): KAGVTQTPRYLIKTRGQQVTLSCSPISGHRSVSWYQQTPGQGLQFLFEYFSETQRNKGNFPGRFSGRQFSNSRSEMNVSTLELGDSALYLCASSDNQDMNTEAFFGQGTRLTVV.

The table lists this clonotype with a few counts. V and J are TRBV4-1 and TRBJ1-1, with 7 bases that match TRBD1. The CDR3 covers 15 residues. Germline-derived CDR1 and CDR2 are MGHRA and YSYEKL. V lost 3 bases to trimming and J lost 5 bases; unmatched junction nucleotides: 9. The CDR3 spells CASSQVYRGRTEAFF. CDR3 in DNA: TGCGCCAGCAGCCAGGTTTACAGGGGAAGGACTGAAGCTTTCTTT.

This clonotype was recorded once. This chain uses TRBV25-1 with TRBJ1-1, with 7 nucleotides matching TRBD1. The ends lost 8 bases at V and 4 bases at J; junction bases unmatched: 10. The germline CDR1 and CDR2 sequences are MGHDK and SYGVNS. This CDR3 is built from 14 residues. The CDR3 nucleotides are TGTGCCAGCGGGAAACGGACAGGAAGCACTGAAGCTTTCTTT. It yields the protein CASGKRTGSTEAFF.

CDR3 region: CASSSFGTAVFF. The CDR3 DNA sequence: TGTGCCAGCAGCTCCTTCGGGACTGCGGTGTTTTTT. The rearrangement joins TRBV7-2 to TRBJ1-4; possibly TRBD1 for D (5 bases). The V end lost 4 bases, the J end lost 15 bases, and 15 bases lay between the germline ends. The CDR3 has 12 residues. Germline V gives CDR1 SGHTA, CDR2 FQGNSA.

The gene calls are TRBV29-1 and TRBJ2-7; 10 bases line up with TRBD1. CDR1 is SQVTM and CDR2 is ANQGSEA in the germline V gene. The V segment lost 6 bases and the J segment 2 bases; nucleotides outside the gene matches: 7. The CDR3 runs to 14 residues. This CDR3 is CSVVTGTGAYEQYF. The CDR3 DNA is TGCAGCGTCGTTACCGGGACAGGGGCCTACGAGCAGTACTTC.

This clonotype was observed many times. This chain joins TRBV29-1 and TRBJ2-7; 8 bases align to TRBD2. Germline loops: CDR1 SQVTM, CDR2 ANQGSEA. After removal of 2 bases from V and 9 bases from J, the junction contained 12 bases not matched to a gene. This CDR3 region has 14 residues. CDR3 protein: CSVEPGTRGGVQYF. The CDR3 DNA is TGCAGCGTTGAACCCGGGACTAGGGGTGGGGTGCAGTACTTC.

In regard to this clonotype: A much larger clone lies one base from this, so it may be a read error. CDR3 bases: TGTGGCAGCAGCTTGGGGGGACAGGGACCTGGCTACACCTTC. Protein product: CGSSLGGQGPGYTF. The chain recombines TRBV5-6 with TRBJ1-2; 9 bases align to TRBD1. Germline V gene lookup returns CDR1 SGHDT and CDR2 YYEEEE. CDR3 length: 14 amino acids.

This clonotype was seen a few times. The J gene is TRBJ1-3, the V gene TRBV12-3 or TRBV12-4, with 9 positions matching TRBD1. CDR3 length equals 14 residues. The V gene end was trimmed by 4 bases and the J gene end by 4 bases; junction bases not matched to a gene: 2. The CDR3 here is CASSSTGGGNTIYF. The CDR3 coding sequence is TGTGCCAGCAGTTCCACAGGGGGCGGAAACACCATATATTTT.

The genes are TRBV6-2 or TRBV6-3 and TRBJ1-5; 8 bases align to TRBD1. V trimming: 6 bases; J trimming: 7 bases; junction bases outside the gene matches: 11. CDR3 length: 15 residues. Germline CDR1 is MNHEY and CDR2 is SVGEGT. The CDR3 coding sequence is TGTGCCAGCAGCCTCGGACAGGGTCTCTCCCAGCCCCAGCATTTT. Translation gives CASSLGQGLSQPQHF.

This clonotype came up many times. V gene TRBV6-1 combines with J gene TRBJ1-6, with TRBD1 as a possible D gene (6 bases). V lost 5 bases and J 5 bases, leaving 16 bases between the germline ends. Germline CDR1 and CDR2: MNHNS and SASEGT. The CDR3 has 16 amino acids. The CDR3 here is CASSRTGTRDNSPLHF. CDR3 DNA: TGTGCCAGCAGTCGAACCGGGACAAGGGATAATTCACCCCTCCACTTT.

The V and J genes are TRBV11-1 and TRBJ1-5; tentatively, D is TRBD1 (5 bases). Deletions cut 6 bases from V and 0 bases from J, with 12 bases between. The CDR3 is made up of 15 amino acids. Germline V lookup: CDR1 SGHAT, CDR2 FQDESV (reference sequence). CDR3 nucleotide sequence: TGTGCCAGCAGACGTCAGGGATATAGCAATCAGCCCCAGCATTTT. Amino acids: CASRRQGYSNQPQHF.

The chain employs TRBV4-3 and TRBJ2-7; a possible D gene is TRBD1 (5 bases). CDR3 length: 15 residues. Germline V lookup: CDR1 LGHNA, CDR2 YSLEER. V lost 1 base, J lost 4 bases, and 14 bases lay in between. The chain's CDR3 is CASSQGYQGSYEQYF. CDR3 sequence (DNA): TGCGCCAGCAGCCAAGGTTACCAGGGTTCTTACGAGCAGTACTTC.